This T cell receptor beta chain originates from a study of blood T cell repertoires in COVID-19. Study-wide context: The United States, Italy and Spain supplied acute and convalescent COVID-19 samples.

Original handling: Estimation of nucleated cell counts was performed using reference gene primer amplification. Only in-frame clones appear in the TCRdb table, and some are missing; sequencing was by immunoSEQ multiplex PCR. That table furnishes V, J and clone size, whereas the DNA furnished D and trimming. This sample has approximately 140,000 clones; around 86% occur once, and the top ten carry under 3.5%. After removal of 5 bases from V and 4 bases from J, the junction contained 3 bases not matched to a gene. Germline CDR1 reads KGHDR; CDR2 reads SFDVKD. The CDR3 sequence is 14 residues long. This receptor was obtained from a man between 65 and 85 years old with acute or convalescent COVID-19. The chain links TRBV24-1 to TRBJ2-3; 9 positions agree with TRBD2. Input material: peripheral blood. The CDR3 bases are TGTGCCACCAGTGGTAGCGGGAGCCCAGATACGCAGTATTTT. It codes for CATSGSGSPDTQYF.